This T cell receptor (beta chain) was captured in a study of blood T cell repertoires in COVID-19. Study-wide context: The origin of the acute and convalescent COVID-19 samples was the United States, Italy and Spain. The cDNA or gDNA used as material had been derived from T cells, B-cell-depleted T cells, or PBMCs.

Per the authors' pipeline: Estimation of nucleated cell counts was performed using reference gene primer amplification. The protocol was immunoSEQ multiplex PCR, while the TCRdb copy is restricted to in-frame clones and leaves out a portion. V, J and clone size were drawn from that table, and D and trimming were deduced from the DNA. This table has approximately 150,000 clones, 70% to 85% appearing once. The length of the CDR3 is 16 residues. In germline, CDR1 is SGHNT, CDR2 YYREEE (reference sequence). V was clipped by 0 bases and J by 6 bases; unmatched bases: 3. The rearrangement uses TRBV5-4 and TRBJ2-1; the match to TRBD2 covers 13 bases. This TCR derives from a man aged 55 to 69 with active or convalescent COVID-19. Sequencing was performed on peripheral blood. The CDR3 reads CASSLAGTSGTNEQFF. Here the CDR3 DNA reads TGTGCCAGCAGCTTGGCCGGGACTAGCGGGACCAATGAGCAGTTCTTC.